A selection of T cell receptor beta chains follows, all from one sample in a study of blood T cells in healthy people across ages. TCRdb used MiXCR to reprocess the 5' RACE reads, holding one entry per CDR3 protein. The table has more than 900,000 distinct CDR3 sequences, roughly 24% seen once; the top ten hold around 0.75%. This sample also appeared in a second study, on T cells of mothers and their children.

The material sequenced was blood. These receptors were taken from a girl aged 2 to 9 in good health. Each CDR3 is given with its conserved first and last residue. Fields, in order: V gene, D gene, clone size, J gene, CDR3 length, CDR3 protein, CDR3 DNA. D genes are given only for firm matches. Clone size is not always given. Where it is, it says once, few, many or a class for expanded clones.

v_gene: TRBV4-3
d_gene: .
abundance: few
j_gene: TRBJ1-4
len: 13
CDR3aa: CASSQANRDELFF
CDR3nt: TGCGCCAGCAGCCAAGCCAACAGGGACGAACTGTTTTTT

v_gene: TRBV29-1
d_gene: .
abundance: many
j_gene: TRBJ2-3
len: 11
CDR3aa: CSVGLTDTQYF
CDR3nt: TGCAGCGTTGGGCTAACAGATACGCAGTATTTT

v_gene: TRBV20-1
d_gene: .
abundance: few
j_gene: TRBJ2-1
len: 14
CDR3aa: CSASPLGGLGEQCF
CDR3nt: TGCAGTGCTAGCCCTCTAGGGGGGCTGGGTGAGCAGTGCTTC

v_gene: TRBV24-1
d_gene: TRBD1
abundance: .
j_gene: TRBJ1-2
len: 12
CDR3aa: CATSSTGDGYTF
CDR3nt: TGTGCCACCAGCTCGACAGGGGATGGCTACACCTTC

v_gene: TRBV4-2
d_gene: .
abundance: few
j_gene: TRBJ1-2
len: 14
CDR3aa: CASSQEGASHGYTF
CDR3nt: TGTGCCAGCAGCCAAGAGGGTGCCTCCCATGGCTACACCTTC

v_gene: TRBV20-1
d_gene: TRBD1
abundance: few
j_gene: TRBJ1-2
len: 14
CDR3aa: CSARDGGQDDGYTF
CDR3nt: TGCAGTGCTAGAGATGGCGGACAGGATGATGGCTACACCTTC

v_gene: TRBV7-2
d_gene: TRBD1
abundance: few
j_gene: TRBJ1-2
len: 14
CDR3aa: CASSLGTGGNGYTF
CDR3nt: TGTGCCAGCAGCTTAGGGACAGGGGGCAATGGCTACACCTTC

v_gene: TRBV14
d_gene: .
abundance: .
j_gene: TRBJ1-6
len: 11
CDR3aa: CASSQGGPLPF
CDR3nt: TGTGCCAGCAGCCAAGGGGGACCCCTCCCCTTT

v_gene: TRBV9
d_gene: .
abundance: .
j_gene: TRBJ2-5
len: 15
CDR3aa: CASSGGTVAEETQYF
CDR3nt: TGTGCCAGCAGCGGGGGCACGGTAGCGGAAGAGACCCAGTACTTC

v_gene: TRBV29-1
d_gene: TRBD1
abundance: few
j_gene: TRBJ2-7
len: 14
CDR3aa: CSVEGTGDAYEQCF
CDR3nt: TGCAGCGTTGAGGGAACAGGGGACGCCTACGAGCAGTGCTTC

v_gene: TRBV7-9
d_gene: .
abundance: few
j_gene: TRBJ1-2
len: 14
CDR3aa: CASSLGGRADGYTF
CDR3nt: TGTGCCAGCAGCTTGGGTGGCAGGGCGGATGGCTACACCTTC

v_gene: TRBV27
d_gene: .
abundance: many
j_gene: TRBJ2-7
len: 13
CDR3aa: CASSSGAFYEQYF
CDR3nt: TGTGCCAGCAGTTCGGGGGCATTCTACGAGCAGTACTTC

v_gene: TRBV29-1
d_gene: .
abundance: .
j_gene: TRBJ2-2
len: 15
CDR3aa: CSVDLGRDHTGELFF
CDR3nt: TGCAGCGTTGATTTGGGCCGGGATCACACCGGGGAGCTGTTTTTT

v_gene: TRBV28
d_gene: TRBD1
abundance: .
j_gene: TRBJ2-1
len: 17
CDR3aa: CASSFHPRRDRDIEQFF
CDR3nt: TGTGCCAGCAGTTTTCACCCGCGCCGGGACAGGGATATTGAGCAGTTCTTC

v_gene: TRBV9
d_gene: .
abundance: .
j_gene: TRBJ2-1
len: 12
CDR3aa: CASSPDLDEQFF
CDR3nt: TGTGCCAGCAGCCCTGACCTGGATGAGCAGTTCTTC

v_gene: TRBV13
d_gene: TRBD1
abundance: .
j_gene: TRBJ1-2
len: 12
CDR3aa: CASSATGVEYTF
CDR3nt: TGTGCCAGCAGCGCGACAGGGGTTGAGTACACCTTC

v_gene: TRBV6-2/TRBV6-3
d_gene: TRBD2
abundance: few
j_gene: TRBJ2-1
len: 14
CDR3aa: CASMAGGGRNEQFF
CDR3nt: TGTGCCAGCATGGCAGGCGGGGGGAGAAATGAGCAGTTCTTC

v_gene: TRBV20-1
d_gene: TRBD1
abundance: few
j_gene: TRBJ2-3
len: 16
CDR3aa: CSADPRTGGEEDTQYF
CDR3nt: TGCAGTGCCGACCCCCGGACAGGGGGCGAGGAAGATACGCAGTATTTT

v_gene: TRBV9
d_gene: .
abundance: .
j_gene: TRBJ2-7
len: 13
CDR3aa: CASSVDPAGEQYF
CDR3nt: TGTGCCAGCAGCGTAGATCCCGCGGGCGAGCAGTACTTC

v_gene: TRBV20-1
d_gene: TRBD1
abundance: few
j_gene: TRBJ2-3
len: 20
CDR3aa: CSARGRARTGQIASTDTQYF
CDR3nt: TGCAGTGCTAGAGGCCGCGCCCGGACAGGCCAAATTGCTAGCACAGATACGCAGTATTTT

v_gene: TRBV29-1
d_gene: .
abundance: .
j_gene: TRBJ1-4
len: 12
CDR3aa: CSVWDQNEKLFF
CDR3nt: TGCAGCGTCTGGGATCAGAATGAAAAACTGTTTTTT

v_gene: TRBV20-1
d_gene: .
abundance: .
j_gene: TRBJ1-4
len: 14
CDR3aa: CSAREGRIGEKLFF
CDR3nt: TGCAGTGCTAGAGAAGGGAGGATAGGTGAAAAACTGTTTTTT

v_gene: TRBV7-8
d_gene: TRBD1
abundance: .
j_gene: TRBJ1-6
len: 15
CDR3aa: CASSRQGTYNSPLHF
CDR3nt: TGTGCCAGCAGCCGACAGGGTACCTATAATTCACCCCTCCACTTT